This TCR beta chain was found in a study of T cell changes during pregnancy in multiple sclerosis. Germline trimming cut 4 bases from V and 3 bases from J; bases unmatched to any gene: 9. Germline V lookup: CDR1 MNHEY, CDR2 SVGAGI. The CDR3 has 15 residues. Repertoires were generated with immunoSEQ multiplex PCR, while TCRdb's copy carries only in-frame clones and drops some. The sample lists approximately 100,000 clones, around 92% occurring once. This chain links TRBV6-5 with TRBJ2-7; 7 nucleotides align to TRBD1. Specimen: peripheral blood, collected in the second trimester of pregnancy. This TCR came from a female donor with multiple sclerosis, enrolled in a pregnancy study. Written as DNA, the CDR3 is TGTGCCAGCAGTTTCTGGCCGGGACAGAACTACGAGCAGTACTTC. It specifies CASSFWPGQNYEQYF.